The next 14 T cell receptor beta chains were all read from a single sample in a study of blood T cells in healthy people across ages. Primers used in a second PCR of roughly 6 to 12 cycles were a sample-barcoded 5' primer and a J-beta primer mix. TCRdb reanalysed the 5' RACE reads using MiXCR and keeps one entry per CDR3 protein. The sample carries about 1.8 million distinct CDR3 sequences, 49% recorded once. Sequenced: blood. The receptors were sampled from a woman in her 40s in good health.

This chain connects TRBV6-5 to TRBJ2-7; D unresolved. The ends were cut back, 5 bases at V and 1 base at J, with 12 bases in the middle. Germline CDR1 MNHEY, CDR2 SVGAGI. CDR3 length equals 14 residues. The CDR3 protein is CASSLRHMSYEQYF. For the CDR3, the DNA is TGTGCCAGCAGTCTAAGACATATGTCCTACGAGCAGTACTTC.

The CDR3 sequence: CASRWDRVSFGYTF. DNA for the CDR3: TGTGCCAGCAGATGGGACAGGGTAAGCTTTGGCTACACCTTC. This chain links TRBV28 with TRBJ1-2; 9 nucleotides line up with TRBD1. The V gene's germline CDR1 is MDHEN and CDR2 SYDVKM. V lost 6 bases to trimming and J lost 7 bases; unmatched junction nucleotides: 9. This CDR3 has 14 residues.

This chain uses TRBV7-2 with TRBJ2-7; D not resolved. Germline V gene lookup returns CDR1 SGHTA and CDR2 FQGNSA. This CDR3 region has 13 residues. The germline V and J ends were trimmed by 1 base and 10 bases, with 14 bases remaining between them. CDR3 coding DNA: TGTGCCAGCAGCTTAGTTAGGGTACAGCCCCAGTACTTC. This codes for CASSLVRVQPQYF.

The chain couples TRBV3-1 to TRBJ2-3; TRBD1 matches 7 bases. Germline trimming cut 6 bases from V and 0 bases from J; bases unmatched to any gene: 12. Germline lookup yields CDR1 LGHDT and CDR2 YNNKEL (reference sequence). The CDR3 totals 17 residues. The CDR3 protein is CASRSGTAQPSTDTQYF. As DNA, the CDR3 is TGTGCCAGCAGGTCCGGGACAGCACAACCTAGCACAGATACGCAGTATTTT.

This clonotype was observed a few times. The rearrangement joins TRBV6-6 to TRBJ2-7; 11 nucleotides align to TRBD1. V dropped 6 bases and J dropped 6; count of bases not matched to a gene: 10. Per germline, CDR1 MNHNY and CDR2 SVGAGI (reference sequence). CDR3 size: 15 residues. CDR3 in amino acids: CASSLTRDRGGEQYF. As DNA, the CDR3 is TGTGCCAGCAGCCTAACGCGGGACAGGGGGGGCGAGCAGTACTTC.

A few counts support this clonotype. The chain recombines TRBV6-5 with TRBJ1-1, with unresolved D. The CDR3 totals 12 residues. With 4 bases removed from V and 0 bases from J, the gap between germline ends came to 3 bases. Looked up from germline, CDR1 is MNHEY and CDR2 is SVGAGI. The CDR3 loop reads CASSFMNTEAFF. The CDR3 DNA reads TGTGCCAGCAGTTTCATGAACACTGAAGCTTTCTTT.

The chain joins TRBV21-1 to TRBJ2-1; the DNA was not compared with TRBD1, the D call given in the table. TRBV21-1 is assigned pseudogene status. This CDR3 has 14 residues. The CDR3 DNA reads TGTGCCAGCAAGGAAGCGGGGCGGGTCAATGAGCAGTTCTTC. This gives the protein CASKEAGRVNEQFF.

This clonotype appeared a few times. The chain's CDR3 is CASRPRTMSSPLHF. CDR3 nucleotide sequence: TGTGCCAGCAGGCCCAGGACGATGAGTTCACCCCTCCACTTT. V and J are TRBV6-1 and TRBJ1-6, with D uncertain. The V end was cut by 6 bases, the J end by 9 bases, with 15 bases between. There are 14 residues in the CDR3. Germline CDR1 MNHNS, CDR2 SASEGT.

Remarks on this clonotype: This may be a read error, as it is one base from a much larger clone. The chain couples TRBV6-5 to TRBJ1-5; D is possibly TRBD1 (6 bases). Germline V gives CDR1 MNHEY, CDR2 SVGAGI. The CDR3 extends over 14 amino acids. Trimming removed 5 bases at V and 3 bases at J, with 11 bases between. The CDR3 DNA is TGTGCCAGCAGTATGACAGGAATCAATCAGCCCCAGCATTTT. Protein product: CASSMTGINQPQHF.

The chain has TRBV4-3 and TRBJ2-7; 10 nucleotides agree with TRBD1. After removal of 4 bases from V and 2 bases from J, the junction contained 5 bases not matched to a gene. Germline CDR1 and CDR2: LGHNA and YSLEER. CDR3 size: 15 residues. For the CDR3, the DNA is TGCGCCAGCAGCCCACACGGGACAGGGGCCTACGAGCAGTACTTC. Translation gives CASSPHGTGAYEQYF.

This CDR3 reads CASSLALVGQRYEQYF. The CDR3 DNA reads TGTGCCAGCAGCTTAGCGCTCGTAGGACAGCGATACGAGCAGTACTTC. The chain carries TRBV7-9 and TRBJ2-4; perhaps TRBD1 as D (6 bases). The DNA matches TRBJ2-7 better at its end, which makes the J call doubtful. The CDR3 covers 16 residues. Per the germline V gene, CDR1 is SEHNR and CDR2 is FQNEAQ (reference sequence).

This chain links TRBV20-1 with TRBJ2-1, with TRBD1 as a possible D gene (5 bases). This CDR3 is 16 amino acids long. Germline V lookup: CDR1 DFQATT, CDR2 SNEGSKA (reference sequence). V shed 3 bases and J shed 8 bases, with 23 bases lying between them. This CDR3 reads CSARSFRAGLRDEQFF. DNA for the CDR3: TGCAGTGCTAGGAGTTTTAGGGCAGGGTTACGAGATGAGCAGTTCTTC.

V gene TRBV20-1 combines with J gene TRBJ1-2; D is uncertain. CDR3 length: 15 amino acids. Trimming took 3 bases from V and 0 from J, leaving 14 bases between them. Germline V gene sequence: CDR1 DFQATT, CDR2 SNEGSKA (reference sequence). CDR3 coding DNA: TGCAGTGCTAGCCCCCGTCAAGGGTCTAACTATGGCTACACCTTC. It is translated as CSASPRQGSNYGYTF.

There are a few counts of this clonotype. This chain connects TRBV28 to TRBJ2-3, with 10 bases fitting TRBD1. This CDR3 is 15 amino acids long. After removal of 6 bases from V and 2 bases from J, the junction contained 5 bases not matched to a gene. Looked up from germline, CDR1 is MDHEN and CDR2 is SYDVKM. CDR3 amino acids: CASSGTGVYTDTQYF. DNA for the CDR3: TGTGCCAGCAGCGGGACAGGGGTCTACACAGATACGCAGTATTTT. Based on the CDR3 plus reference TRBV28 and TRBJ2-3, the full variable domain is DVKVTQSSRYLVKRTGEKVFLECVQDMDHENMFWYRQDPGLGLRLIYFSYDVKMKEKGDIPEGYSVSREKKERFSLILESASTNQTSMYLCASSGTGVYTDTQYFGPGTRLTVL.